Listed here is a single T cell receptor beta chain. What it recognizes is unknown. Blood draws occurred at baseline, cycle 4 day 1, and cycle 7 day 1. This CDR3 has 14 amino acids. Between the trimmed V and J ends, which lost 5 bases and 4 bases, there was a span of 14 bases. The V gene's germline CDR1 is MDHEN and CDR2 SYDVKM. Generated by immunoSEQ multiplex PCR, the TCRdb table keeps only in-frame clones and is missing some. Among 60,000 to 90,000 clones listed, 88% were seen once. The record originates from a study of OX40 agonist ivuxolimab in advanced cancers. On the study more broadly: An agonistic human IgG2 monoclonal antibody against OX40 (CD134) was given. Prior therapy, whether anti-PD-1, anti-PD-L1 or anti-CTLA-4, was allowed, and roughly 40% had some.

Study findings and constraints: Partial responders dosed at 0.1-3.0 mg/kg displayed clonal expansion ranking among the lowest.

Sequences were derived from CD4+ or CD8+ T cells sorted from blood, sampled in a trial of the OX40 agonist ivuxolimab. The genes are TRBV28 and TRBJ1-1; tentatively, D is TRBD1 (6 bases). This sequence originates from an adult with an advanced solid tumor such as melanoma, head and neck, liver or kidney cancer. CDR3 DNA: TGTGCCAGCAGTGTACCGACAGGAGCCACTGAAGCTTTCTTT. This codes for CASSVPTGATEAFF. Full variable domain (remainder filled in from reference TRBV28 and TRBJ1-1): DVKVTQSSRYLVKRTGEKVFLECVQDMDHENMFWYRQDPGLGLRLIYFSYDVKMKEKGDIPEGYSVSREKKERFSLILESASTNQTSMYLCASSVPTGATEAFFGQGTRLTVV.